This T cell receptor (beta chain) is from a study of vaccination effects on CD4 cells after COVID-19. The CDR3 sequence is 17 residues long. Germline V gene sequence: CDR1 LNHDA, CDR2 SQIVND (reference sequence). The ends were cut back, 3 bases at V and 5 bases at J, with 20 bases in the middle. Only a few counts were recorded for this clone. Its antigen is currently unknown. In the ViraFEST assay, antigen-specific CD4+ clonotypes were identified by expansion after peptide-pool stimulation. CD4+ T cells were isolated after nine to ten days of culture. Testing of the vaccine recipients showed negative nucleocapsid antibodies and no prior SARS-CoV-2 infection. It was with 10 IU/ml IL-2 and 8 to 10 ug/ml peptides that two million PBMC per well were cultured. The method was immunoSEQ multiplex PCR; TCRdb's version includes in-frame clones alone and lacks a portion of them. The repertoire holds tens of thousands of clones, with roughly two thirds as singletons.

The chain combines TRBV19 with TRBJ2-1; a possible D gene is TRBD2 (5 bases). Sequenced here: CD4+ T cells from PBMCs cultured with SARS-CoV-2 spike peptides, sampled before COVID-19 vaccination. The TCR sequence derives from a human donor who received a COVID-19 vaccine. The DNA for the CDR3 is TGTGCCAGTAGTATTGGGCCTACAACTAGGTGGGACAATGAGCAGTTCTTC. Translating it yields CASSIGPTTRWDNEQFF.